This TCR beta chain was sequenced for a study of blood T cells in healthy people across ages (dated by TCRdb to about 2015). For the wider study: In model experiments, template switching captured roughly one uniquely barcoded TCR beta cDNA molecule for every two T cells. To avoid experimental bias, donors of different ages were spread randomly across the sequencing lanes. To track age-related changes in TCR beta repertoire diversity, the study relied on deep sequencing normalized with unique cDNA molecular identifiers. The donors were divided into four age groups: young (average about 15 years), middle-aged (over 35), aged (around 67) and long-lived (roughly 88). For two donors (one aged 18 to 29 and one aged 80 or older), the study analyzed two additional independent replicas of 1 million unique cDNA reads from the same blood draw. General findings and caveats noted by the study authors: The percentage of naive T cells measured by flow cytometry correlated strongly with observed TCR beta diversity. Because profiling used bulk unsorted PBMCs, naive and antigen-experienced compartments could not be compared conclusively. Estimates of total diversity based on one million sequenced T cells were considered lower bounds and underestimates. Compared with the aged group, more naive CD4+ T cells, fewer expanded clones and increased TCR diversity were shown by the long-lived group, suggesting age selection. Because donor CMV infection status was unknown, age-related changes in expanded clonotypes were potentially confounded. As age increased, observed TCR beta diversity per million T cells dropped in a roughly linear way, and a significant reduction was already evident by age 40.

The donors were roughly 39 Caucasian individuals from Russia, aged 6 to 90 years, who were systemically healthy. Approximately 10 milliliters of peripheral blood were collected from each donor into EDTA-treated Vacutainer tubes. Ficoll-Paque density-gradient centrifugation was used to isolate PBMCs, with at least 6 million per sample. Trizol reagent was used to extract total RNA from the PBMCs, yielding at least 5 micrograms per sample. Naive CD45RAhigh/CD27high T cell percentages were measured by flow cytometry on a PBMC aliquot from every donor. Library creation used 5' RACE. The sequencer listed for this sample is Illumina HiSeq 2500. A second 7 to 11 cycle PCR used a sample-barcoded 5' primer and a J-beta primer mix. Each TCR beta cDNA molecule received a unique molecular identifier from a template-switch 5' adaptor carrying 12 random nucleotides. At least 2.5 million CDR3-containing paired-end reads were obtained from each sample. The Mint cDNA synthesis kit, primed by a TRBC-specific oligonucleotide, was used to synthesize first-strand cDNA from all RNA. Following uracil-DNA glycosylase treatment, all cDNA underwent a first 18-cycle PCR with the universal primers M1SS and BC2_uni_R. On the study's bioinformatics: Each sample was normalized by randomly selecting 1 million high-quality reads, each carrying a distinct molecular identifier. Instead of being binned into consensus sequences, reads that shared molecular identifiers were thrown out. MiTCR, set to a Q25 quality threshold and the strictest error-elimination algorithm, was used for CDR3 identification, clonotype clustering and error correction. Lower-bound total TCR beta diversity was estimated with a nonparametric unseen species model using Euler transformation. TCRdb handled the public reads itself, with Q25 trimming in fastp and clone calling in MiXCR, and kept productive beta chains. Identical CDR3 protein sequences are pooled into one entry, listed with their most common genes and DNA. For this entry, the V and J calls and clone size follow TCRdb and not the study's own pipeline. This sample is represented by about 280,000 distinct CDR3 sequences; roughly 26% of them were singletons. The ten largest clones capture 25% to 35% of the sample.

To note about this clonotype: The target of this receptor is not known. No base-level quality is on record; no much larger clone is a single base apart.

Measured from the cysteine to the phenylalanine, the CDR3 is 16 residues long. The CDR3 DNA has 48 bases and is translated from base 1. As encoded in the germline V gene (reference sequence), CDR1 is DFQATT while CDR2 is SNEGSKA. Trimming takes 6 bases off V and 3 bases off J; junction bases not matched to a gene: 7. The sample was blood. This TCR was sampled from a woman between 65 and 79 years old in good health. The sequence joins TRBV20-1 to TRBJ2-5; 16 of the junction bases match TRBD2. Here the CDR3 is given as CSARRGLAGGKETQYF. At the DNA level, the sequence is TGCAGTGCAAGGAGGGGACTAGCGGGAGGGAAAGAGACCCAGTACTTC.